Detailed here is one T cell receptor (beta chain). Germline values: CDR1 MNHNS, CDR2 SASEGT. Losses at the gene ends were 2 bases for V and 1 base for J; bases not matched to a gene: 1. This CDR3 spans 14 amino acids. The protocol was immunoSEQ multiplex PCR, while the TCRdb copy is restricted to in-frame clones and leaves out a portion. This table has 58,000 or so clones, around nine tenths appearing once. The sample belongs to a study of T cell changes during pregnancy in multiple sclerosis. This clonotype was sampled from a female donor with multiple sclerosis, enrolled in a pregnancy study. This chain connects TRBV6-1 to TRBJ2-7; 8 bases are a match to TRBD1. The sample consisted of CD4+ T cells from peripheral blood mononuclear cells, taken in the third trimester of pregnancy. The CDR3 nucleotides are TGTGCCAGCAGTGAAAGGGACAGGTCCTACGAGCAGTACTTC. Encoded protein: CASSERDRSYEQYF.